This TCR beta chain is drawn from a study of human T cells and chemical hapten exposure. Study-level information: Sensitization used 2% DPC on approximately 2 cm by approximately 2 cm upper inner arm skin.

On this clonotype: Its antigen remains unidentified.

The V end was cut by 0 bases, the J end by 6 bases, with 7 bases between. The V gene's germline CDR1 is SGHRS and CDR2 YFSETQ. This CDR3 region has 14 residues. Whole-study findings and limits: Sensitization with DPC brought no change to TCRs above 1 in 1000 in frequency.

Single cDNA molecules in the library carried unique molecular identifiers attached during preparation. TCRdb processed the RACE reads anew with MiXCR; each CDR3 protein has one entry. Of under 200,000 distinct CDR3 sequences in the sample, just under 30% were seen once. Specified time point: pre-sensitization, week 0. Treatment: therapeutic diphenylcyclopropenone sensitization with weekly scalp DPC. The starting material was whole blood, obtained in connection with sensitization to the hapten diphenylcyclopropenone (DPC). The chain uses TRBV5-1 and TRBJ1-6; D might be TRBD1 (5 bases). The receptor's source is a woman between 25 and 40 years old with alopecia areata. Some clones in this sample may be carry-over from other donors' samples. CDR3 region: CASSLAGANSPLHF. The DNA of the CDR3 is TGCGCCAGCAGCTTGGCCGGGGCTAATTCACCCCTCCACTTT.